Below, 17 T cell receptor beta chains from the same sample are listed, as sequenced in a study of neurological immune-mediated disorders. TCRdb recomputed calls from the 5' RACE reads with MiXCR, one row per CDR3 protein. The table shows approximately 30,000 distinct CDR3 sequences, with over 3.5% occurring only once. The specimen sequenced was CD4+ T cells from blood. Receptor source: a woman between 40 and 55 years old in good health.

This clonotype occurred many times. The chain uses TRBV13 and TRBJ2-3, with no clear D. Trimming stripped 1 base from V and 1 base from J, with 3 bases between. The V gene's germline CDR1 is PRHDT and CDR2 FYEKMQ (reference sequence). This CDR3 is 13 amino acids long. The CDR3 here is CASSLDRTDTQYF. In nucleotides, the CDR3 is TGTGCCAGCAGCTTAGATCGCACAGATACGCAGTATTTT.

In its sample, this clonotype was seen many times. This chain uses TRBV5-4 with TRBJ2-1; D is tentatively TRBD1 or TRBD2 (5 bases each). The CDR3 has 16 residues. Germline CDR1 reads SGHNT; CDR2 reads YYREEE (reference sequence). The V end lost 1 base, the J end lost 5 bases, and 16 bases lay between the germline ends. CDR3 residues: CASSLTVAGSDNEQFF. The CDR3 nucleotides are TGTGCCAGCAGCTTGACGGTTGCAGGGAGTGACAATGAGCAGTTCTTC.

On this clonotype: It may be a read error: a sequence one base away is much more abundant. The CDR3 sequence is CTSSLNKRQVSNQPQDF. CDR3 nucleotide sequence: TGCACCAGCAGCCTCAACAAGCGACAGGTTAGCAATCAGCCCCAGGATTTT. The chain has TRBV1 and TRBJ1-5; TRBD1, the D gene given by the table, was not confirmed from the DNA. TRBV1 is a pseudogene. The CDR3 is 17 residues long.

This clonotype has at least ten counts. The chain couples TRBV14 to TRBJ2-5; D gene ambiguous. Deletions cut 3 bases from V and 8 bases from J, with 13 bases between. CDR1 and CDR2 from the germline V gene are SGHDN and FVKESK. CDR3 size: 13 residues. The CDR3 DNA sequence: TGTGCCAGCAGCCAGGACCTGGTCAAAACCCAGTACTTC. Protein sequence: CASSQDLVKTQYF.

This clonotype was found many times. Here the CDR3 reads CASSESSWGATGELFF. CDR3 sequence (DNA): TGTGCCAGTAGTGAAAGTTCGTGGGGCGCGACCGGGGAGCTGTTTTTT. The V call is TRBV19, the J call TRBJ2-2; D is perhaps TRBD1 (5 bases). Trimming removed 5 bases from V and 5 bases from J, with 18 bases in between. The CDR3 contains 16 residues. Germline lookup yields CDR1 LNHDA and CDR2 SQIVND (reference sequence).

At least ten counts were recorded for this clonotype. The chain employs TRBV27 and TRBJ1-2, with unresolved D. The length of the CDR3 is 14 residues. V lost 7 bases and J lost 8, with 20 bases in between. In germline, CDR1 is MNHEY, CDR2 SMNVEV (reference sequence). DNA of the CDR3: TGTGCCAGCACCACTCGTAACGGGGTCGGGGGCTACACCTTC. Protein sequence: CASTTRNGVGGYTF.

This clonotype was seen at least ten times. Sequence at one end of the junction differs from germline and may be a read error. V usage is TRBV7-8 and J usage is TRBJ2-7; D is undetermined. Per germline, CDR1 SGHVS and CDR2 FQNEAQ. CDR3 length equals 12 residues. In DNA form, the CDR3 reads TGTGCCAGCAGCTTAGTTCTTGGCGAGAGCTTATTC. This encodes CASSLVLGESLF.

The CDR3: CASSLGGTPNSPLHF. The CDR3 DNA sequence: TGCGCCAGCAGCTTGGGGGGGACACCAAATTCACCCCTCCACTTT. V usage is TRBV5-1 and J usage is TRBJ1-6, with D possibly matching TRBD1 (6 bases). The germline V gene has CDR1 SGHRS and CDR2 YFSETQ. The V end was cut by 0 bases, the J end by 7 bases, with 11 bases between. This CDR3 region has 15 residues.

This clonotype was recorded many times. The CDR3 is CSARSTSGSSQTYEQYF. The CDR3 nucleotides are TGCAGTGCTAGATCGACTAGCGGGAGTTCCCAAACTTACGAGCAGTACTTC. The genes are TRBV20-1 and TRBJ2-7, with 12 bases matching TRBD2. The germline gives CDR1 DFQATT, CDR2 SNEGSKA (reference sequence). CDR3 length: 17 amino acids. The junction had 12 bases not matched to a gene; V was cut back by 2 bases and J by 4 bases.

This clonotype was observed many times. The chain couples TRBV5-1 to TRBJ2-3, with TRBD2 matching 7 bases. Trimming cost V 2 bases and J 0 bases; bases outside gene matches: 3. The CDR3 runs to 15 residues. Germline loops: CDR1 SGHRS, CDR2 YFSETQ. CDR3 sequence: CASSLLASSTDTQYF. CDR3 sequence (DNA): TGCGCCAGCAGCTTACTAGCGTCTAGCACAGATACGCAGTATTTT.

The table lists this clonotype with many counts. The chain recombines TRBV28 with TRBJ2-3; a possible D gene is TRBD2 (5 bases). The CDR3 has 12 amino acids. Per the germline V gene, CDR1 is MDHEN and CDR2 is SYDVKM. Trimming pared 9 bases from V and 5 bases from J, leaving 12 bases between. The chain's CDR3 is CASRGSIDTQYF. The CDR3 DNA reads TGTGCCAGTCGAGGGAGTATAGATACGCAGTATTTT.

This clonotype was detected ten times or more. Here the CDR3 reads CASSLSAGGRETQYF. CDR3 in DNA: TGTGCCAGCAGCTTATCAGCGGGGGGTCGAGAGACCCAGTACTTC. The chain links TRBV7-2 to TRBJ2-5; TRBD2 agrees at 9 bases. Germline CDR1 SGHTA, CDR2 FQGNSA. Trimming removed 2 bases from V and 4 bases from J; junction bases left unmatched: 5. The CDR3 has 15 residues.

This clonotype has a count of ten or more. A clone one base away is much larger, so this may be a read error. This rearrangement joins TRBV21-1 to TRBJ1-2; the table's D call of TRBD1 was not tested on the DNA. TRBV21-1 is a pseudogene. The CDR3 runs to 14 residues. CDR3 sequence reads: CASSFPREGKGYTF. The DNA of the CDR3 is TGTGCCAGCAGCTTTCCCAGGGAAGGGAAAGGCTACACCTTC.

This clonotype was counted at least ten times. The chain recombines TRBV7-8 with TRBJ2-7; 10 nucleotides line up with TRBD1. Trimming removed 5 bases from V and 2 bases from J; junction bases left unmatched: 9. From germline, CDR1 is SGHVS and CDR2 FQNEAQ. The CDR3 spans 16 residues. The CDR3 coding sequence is TGTGCCAGCAGCACTCTCTCCGGACAGGGGGCCTACGAGCAGTACTTC. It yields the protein CASSTLSGQGAYEQYF.

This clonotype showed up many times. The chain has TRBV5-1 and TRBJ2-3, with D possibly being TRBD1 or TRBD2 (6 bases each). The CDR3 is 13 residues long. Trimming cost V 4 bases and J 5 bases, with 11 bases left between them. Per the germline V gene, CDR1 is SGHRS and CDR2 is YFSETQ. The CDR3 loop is CASSAEGGDTQYF. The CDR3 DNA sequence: TGCGCCAGCAGCGCCGAGGGGGGAGATACGCAGTATTTT.

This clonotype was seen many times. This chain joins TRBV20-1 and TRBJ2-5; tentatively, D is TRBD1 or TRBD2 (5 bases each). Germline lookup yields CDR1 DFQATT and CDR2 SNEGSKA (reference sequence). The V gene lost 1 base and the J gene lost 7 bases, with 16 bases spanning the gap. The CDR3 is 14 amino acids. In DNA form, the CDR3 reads TGCAGTGCTAGAGGGGCTAGAGGGGTGCGGACCCAGTACTTC. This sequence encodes CSARGARGVRTQYF.

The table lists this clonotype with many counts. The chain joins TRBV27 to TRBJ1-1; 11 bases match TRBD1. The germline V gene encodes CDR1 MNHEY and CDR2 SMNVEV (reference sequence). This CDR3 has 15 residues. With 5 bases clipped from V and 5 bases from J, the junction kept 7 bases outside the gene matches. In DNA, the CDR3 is TGTGCCAGCAGTCCCGGGACAGGGGGTGGTACTGAAGCTTTCTTT. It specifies CASSPGTGGGTEAFF.